This record looks at one T cell receptor (beta chain) sequence and its context. These data originate in a study of blood T cell repertoires in COVID-19. Sequenced by immunoSEQ multiplex PCR; TCRdb stores in-frame clones only, minus some. Of some 300,000 clones in the sample, 70% to 90% are singletons; the top ten hold over 10%. Germline CDR1 and CDR2: KGHSH and LQKENI. V shed 3 bases and J 5 bases; nucleotides not matched to a gene: 3. This CDR3 has 14 amino acids. The TCR was taken from a woman in her seventies with COVID-19, enrolled during active disease. The sample consisted of peripheral blood. V gene TRBV18 combines with J gene TRBJ1-1, with 10 nucleotides matching TRBD1. The DNA for the CDR3 is TGTGCCAGCTCACCTGGACAGGGGGAGACTGAAGCTTTCTTT. Amino acid sequence: CASSPGQGETEAFF.